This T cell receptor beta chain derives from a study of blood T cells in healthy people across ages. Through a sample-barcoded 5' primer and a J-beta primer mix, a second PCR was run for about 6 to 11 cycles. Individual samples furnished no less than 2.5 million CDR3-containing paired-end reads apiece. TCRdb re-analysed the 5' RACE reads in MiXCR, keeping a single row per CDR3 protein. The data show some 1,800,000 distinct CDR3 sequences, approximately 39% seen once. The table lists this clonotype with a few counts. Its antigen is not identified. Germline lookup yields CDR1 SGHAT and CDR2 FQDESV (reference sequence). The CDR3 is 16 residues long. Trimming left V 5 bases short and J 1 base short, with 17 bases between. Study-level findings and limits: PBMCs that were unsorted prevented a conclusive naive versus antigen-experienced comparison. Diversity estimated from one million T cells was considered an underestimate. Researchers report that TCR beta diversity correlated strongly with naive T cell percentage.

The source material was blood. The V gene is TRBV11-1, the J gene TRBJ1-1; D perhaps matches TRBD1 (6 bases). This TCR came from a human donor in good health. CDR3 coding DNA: TGTGCCAGCAGCCCAAGCTGGGGGGCCGGGAACACTGAAGCTTTCTTT. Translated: CASSPSWGAGNTEAFF.